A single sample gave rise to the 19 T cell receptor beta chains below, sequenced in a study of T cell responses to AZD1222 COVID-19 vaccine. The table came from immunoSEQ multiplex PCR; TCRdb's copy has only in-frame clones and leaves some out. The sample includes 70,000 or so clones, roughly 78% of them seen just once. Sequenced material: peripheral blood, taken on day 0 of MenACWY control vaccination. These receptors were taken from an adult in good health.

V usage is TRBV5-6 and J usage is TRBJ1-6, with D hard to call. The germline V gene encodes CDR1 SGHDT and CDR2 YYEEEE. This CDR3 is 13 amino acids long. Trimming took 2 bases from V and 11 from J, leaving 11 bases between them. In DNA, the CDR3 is TGTGCCAGCAGCTTCCGGACCGCCCCACCCCTCCACTTT. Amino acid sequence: CASSFRTAPPLHF.

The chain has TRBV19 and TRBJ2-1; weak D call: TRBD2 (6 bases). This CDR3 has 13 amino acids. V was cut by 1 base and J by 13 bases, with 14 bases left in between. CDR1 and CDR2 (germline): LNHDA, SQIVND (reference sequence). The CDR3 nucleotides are TGTGCCAGTAGTATAGGGGGGGTAGCCCCACAGTTCTTC. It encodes CASSIGGVAPQFF.

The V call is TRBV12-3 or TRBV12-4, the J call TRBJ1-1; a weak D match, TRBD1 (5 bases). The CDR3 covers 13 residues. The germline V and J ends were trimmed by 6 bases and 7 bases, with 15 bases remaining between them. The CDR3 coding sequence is TGTGCCAGCAGCTCGACGGGAGACAGTGAAGCTTTCTTT. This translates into CASSSTGDSEAFF.

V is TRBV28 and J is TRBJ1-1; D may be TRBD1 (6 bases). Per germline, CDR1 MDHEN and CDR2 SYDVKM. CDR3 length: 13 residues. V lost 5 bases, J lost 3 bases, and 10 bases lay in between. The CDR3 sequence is CASSLGADTEAFF. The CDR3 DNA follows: TGTGCCAGCAGTCTGGGGGCCGACACTGAAGCTTTCTTT.

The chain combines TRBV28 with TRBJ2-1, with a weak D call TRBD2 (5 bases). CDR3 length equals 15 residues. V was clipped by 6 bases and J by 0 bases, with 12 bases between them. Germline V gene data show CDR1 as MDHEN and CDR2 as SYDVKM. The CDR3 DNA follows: TGTGCCAGCAGAGATAGCGCGAGCTCCTACAATGAGCAGTTCTTC. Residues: CASRDSASSYNEQFF.

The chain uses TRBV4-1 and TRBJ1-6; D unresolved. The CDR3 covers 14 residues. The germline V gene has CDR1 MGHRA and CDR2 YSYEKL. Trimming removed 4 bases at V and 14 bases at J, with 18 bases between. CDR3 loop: CASSPADNFGALHF. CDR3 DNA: TGCGCCAGCAGCCCCGCAGACAACTTTGGGGCCCTCCACTTT.

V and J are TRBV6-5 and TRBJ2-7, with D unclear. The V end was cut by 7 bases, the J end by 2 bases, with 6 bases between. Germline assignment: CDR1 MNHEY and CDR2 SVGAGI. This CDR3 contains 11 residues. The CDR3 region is CASMEAYEQYF. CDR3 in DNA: TGTGCCAGCATGGAAGCCTACGAGCAGTACTTC.

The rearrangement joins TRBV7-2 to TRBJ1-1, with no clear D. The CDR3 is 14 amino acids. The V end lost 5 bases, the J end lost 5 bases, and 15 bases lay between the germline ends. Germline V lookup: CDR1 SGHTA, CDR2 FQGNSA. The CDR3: CASSQDPQKTEAFF. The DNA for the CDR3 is TGTGCCAGCAGCCAGGACCCACAGAAGACTGAAGCTTTCTTT.

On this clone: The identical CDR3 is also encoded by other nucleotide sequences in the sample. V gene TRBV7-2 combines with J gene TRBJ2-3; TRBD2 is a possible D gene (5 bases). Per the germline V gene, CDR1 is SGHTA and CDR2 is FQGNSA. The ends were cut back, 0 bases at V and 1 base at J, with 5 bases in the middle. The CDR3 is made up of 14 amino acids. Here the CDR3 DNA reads TGTGCCAGCAGCTTAGCGCGGGGCACAGATACGCAGTATTTT. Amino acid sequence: CASSLARGTDTQYF.

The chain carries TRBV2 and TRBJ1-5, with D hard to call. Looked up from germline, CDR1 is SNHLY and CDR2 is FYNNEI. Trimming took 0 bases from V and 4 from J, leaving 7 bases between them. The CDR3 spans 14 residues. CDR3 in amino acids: CASSEAGRNQPQHF. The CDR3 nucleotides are TGTGCCAGCAGTGAAGCGGGGAGAAATCAGCCCCAGCATTTT.

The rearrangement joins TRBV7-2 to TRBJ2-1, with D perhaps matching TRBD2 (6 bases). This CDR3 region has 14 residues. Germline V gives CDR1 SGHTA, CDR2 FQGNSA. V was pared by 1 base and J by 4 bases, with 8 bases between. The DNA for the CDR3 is TGTGCCAGCAGCTTAGGACTAGGGTACAATGAGCAGTTCTTC. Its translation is CASSLGLGYNEQFF. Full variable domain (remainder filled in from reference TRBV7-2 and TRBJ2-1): GAGVSQSPSNKVTEKGKDVELRCDPISGHTALYWYRQSLGQGLEFLIYFQGNSAPDKSGLPSDRFSAERTGGSVSTLTIQRTQQEDSAVYLCASSLGLGYNEQFFGPGTRLTVL.

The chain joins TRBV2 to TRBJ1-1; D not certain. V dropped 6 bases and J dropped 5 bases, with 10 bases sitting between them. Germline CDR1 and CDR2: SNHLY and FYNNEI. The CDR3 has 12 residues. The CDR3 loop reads CASSEQGTEAFF. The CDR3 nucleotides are TGTGCCAGCAGCGAACAAGGGACTGAAGCTTTCTTT.

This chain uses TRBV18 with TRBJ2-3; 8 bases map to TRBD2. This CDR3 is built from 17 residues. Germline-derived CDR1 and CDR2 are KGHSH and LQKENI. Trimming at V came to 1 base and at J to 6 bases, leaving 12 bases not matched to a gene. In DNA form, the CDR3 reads TGTGCCAGCTCACCACTTTCGAGCGGGAGTGTAGGGGATACGCAGTATTTT. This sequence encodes CASSPLSSGSVGDTQYF.

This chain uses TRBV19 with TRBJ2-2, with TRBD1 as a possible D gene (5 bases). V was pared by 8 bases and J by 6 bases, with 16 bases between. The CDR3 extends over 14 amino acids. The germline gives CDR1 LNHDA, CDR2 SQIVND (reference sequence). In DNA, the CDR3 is TGTGCCAGTCGATCAGGGAAAACCGCCGGGGAGCTGTTTTTT. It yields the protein CASRSGKTAGELFF.

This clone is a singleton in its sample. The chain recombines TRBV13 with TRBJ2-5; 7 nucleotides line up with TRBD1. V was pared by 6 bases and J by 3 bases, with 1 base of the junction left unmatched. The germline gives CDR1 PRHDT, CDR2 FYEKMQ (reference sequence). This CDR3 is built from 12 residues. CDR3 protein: CASSDREETQYF. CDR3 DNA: TGTGCCAGCAGTGACAGGGAAGAGACCCAGTACTTC.

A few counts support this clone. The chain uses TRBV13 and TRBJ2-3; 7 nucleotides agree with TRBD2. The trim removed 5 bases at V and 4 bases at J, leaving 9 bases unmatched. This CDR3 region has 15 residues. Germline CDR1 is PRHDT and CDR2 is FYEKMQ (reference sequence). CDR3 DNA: TGTGCCAGCAGCCAACGGGGAGGGAGGGCAGATACGCAGTATTTT. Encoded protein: CASSQRGGRADTQYF.

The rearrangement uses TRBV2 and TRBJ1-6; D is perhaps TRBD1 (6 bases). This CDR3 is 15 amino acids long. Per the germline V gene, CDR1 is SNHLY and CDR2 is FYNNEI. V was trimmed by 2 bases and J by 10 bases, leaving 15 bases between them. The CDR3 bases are TGTGCCAGCAGTGAATCGGGGGCGGATCGCTCACCCCTCCACTTT. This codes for CASSESGADRSPLHF.

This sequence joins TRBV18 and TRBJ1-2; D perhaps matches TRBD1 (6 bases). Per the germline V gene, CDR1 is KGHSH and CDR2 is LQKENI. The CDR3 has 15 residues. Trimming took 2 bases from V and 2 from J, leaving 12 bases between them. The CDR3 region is CASSPTRDMNYGYTF. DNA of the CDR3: TGTGCCAGCTCACCAACTAGGGACATGAACTATGGCTACACCTTC.

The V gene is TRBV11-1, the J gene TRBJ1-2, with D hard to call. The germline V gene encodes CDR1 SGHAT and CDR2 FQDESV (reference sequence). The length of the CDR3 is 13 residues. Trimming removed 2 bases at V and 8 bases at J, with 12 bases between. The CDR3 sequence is CASSLIGGSGYTF. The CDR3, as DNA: TGTGCCAGCAGCTTAATCGGTGGGTCAGGCTACACCTTC.